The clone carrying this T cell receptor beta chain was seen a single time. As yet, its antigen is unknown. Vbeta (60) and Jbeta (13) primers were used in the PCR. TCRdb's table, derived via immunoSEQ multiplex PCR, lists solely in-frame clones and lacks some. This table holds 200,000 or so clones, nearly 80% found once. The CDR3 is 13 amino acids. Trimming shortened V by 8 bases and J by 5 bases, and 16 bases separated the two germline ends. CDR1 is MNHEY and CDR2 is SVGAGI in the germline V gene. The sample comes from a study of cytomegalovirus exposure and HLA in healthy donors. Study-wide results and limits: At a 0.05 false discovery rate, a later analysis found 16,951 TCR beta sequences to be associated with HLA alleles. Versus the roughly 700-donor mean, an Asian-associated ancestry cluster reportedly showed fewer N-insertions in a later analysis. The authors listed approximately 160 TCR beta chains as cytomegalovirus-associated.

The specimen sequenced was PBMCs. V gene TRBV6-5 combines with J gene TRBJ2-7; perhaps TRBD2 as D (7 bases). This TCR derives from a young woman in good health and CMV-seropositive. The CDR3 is CASQKGRGNEQYF. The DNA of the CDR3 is TGTGCCAGCCAAAAGGGGAGGGGGAACGAGCAGTACTTC.